Following are 10 T cell receptor beta chains from one sample sequenced in a study of blood T cell repertoires in COVID-19. The table came from immunoSEQ multiplex PCR; TCRdb's copy has only in-frame clones and leaves some out. The sample has under 200,000 clones, over 70% seen once. Source material: peripheral blood. These receptors all stem from a woman in her sixties or seventies who had recovered from COVID-19.

This chain's CDR3 is CASSSGTGSTQYF. The CDR3, as DNA: TGTGCCAGCAGCTCCGGGACAGGGAGTACGCAGTATTTT. The chain joins TRBV5-4 to TRBJ2-3; 9 nucleotides match TRBD1. The germline V gene encodes CDR1 SGHNT and CDR2 YYREEE (reference sequence). With V trimmed by 3 bases and J by 8 bases, 4 bases remained unmatched. The CDR3 totals 13 residues. The full variable domain, completed using reference TRBV5-4 and TRBJ2-3, is ETGVTQSPTHLIKTRGQQVTLRCSSQSGHNTVSWYQQALGQGPQFIFQYYREEENGRGNFPPRFSGLQFPNYSSELNVNALELDDSALYLCASSSGTGSTQYFGPGTRLTVL.

The chain couples TRBV7-9 to TRBJ1-1, with TRBD1 identical over 7 bases. The junction had 12 bases not matched to a gene; V was cut back by 4 bases and J by 1 base. The CDR3 is 17 residues long. Germline V gives CDR1 SEHNR, CDR2 FQNEAQ (reference sequence). The CDR3 loop reads CASSSDKHRGSNTEAFF. CDR3 sequence (DNA): TGTGCCAGCAGCTCCGACAAACACAGGGGATCGAACACTGAAGCTTTCTTT.

The V call is TRBV4-2, the J call TRBJ1-2; D is ambiguous. Germline-derived CDR1 and CDR2 are LGHNA and YNFKEQ. There are 14 residues in the CDR3. Between the trimmed V and J ends, which lost 0 bases and 8 bases, there was a span of 13 bases. In DNA form, the CDR3 reads TGTGCCAGCAGCCAAGATCGGGGAGGTGGGGGCTACACCTTC. Its protein product is CASSQDRGGGGYTF.

J is TRBJ2-5 and V is TRBV2, with 7 bases matching TRBD2. The V gene's germline CDR1 is SNHLY and CDR2 FYNNEI. V gave up 6 bases and J gave up 7 bases; unmatched junction bases: 11. The CDR3 runs 14 residues. This chain's CDR3 is CASSIAGGEGTQYF. In DNA, the CDR3 is TGTGCCAGCAGCATCGCGGGCGGGGAGGGGACCCAGTACTTC.

This chain links TRBV27 with TRBJ2-3; TRBD2 might be the D (6 bases). The V gene's germline CDR1 is MNHEY and CDR2 SMNVEV (reference sequence). The length of the CDR3 is 15 residues. V lost 5 bases to trimming and J lost 1 base, with 13 bases between them. CDR3 amino acids: CASSGAGSRTDTQYF. The CDR3 DNA sequence: TGTGCCAGCAGTGGGGCGGGGAGCCGCACAGATACGCAGTATTTT.

This clone has only a few counts. This chain connects TRBV5-1 to TRBJ1-5, with D possibly TRBD1 on 6 matching bases. The CDR3 has 15 residues. The V and J ends lost 0 bases and 4 bases respectively, with 11 bases between them. Germline lookup yields CDR1 SGHRS and CDR2 YFSETQ. The CDR3 loop reads CASSLGDTANQPQHF. In DNA, the CDR3 is TGCGCCAGCAGCTTGGGGGACACCGCAAATCAGCCCCAGCATTTT.

The chain carries TRBV18 and TRBJ1-1; D may be TRBD1 (6 bases). The CDR3 is made up of 14 amino acids. With 6 bases removed from V and 2 bases from J, the gap between germline ends came to 13 bases. Germline V gene sequence: CDR1 KGHSH, CDR2 LQKENI. Here the CDR3 reads CASSTGYSNTEAFF. CDR3 DNA sequence: TGTGCCAGCTCCACAGGGTACAGTAACACTGAAGCTTTCTTT.

A few counts support this clone. V is TRBV30 and J is TRBJ1-1; possibly TRBD1 for D (5 bases). The CDR3 extends over 13 amino acids. V lost 5 bases and J lost 3, with 13 bases in between. The germline gives CDR1 GTSNPN, CDR2 SVGIG (reference sequence). Here the CDR3 reads CAWATTGDTEAFF. The CDR3 DNA reads TGTGCCTGGGCTACTACGGGGGACACTGAAGCTTTCTTT.

The chain uses TRBV10-3 and TRBJ2-7; 7 bases are shared with TRBD1. Germline CDR1 ENHRY, CDR2 SYGVKD. Trimming took 3 bases from V and 4 from J; bases not matched to a gene: 9. This CDR3 contains 15 residues. CDR3: CAISEEGTALYEQYF. The CDR3 region has the DNA TGTGCCATCAGTGAAGAAGGGACAGCCTTGTACGAGCAGTACTTC.

The chain recombines TRBV30 with TRBJ1-1; perhaps TRBD1 as D (6 bases). The CDR3 is 11 amino acids. V shed 8 bases and J shed 10 bases, with 17 bases lying between them. CDR1 is GTSNPN and CDR2 is SVGIG in the germline V gene (reference sequence). CDR3 sequence (DNA): TGTGCCCAGAGGGGGGGTGCCGGAGCTTTCTTT. Translating it yields CAQRGGAGAFF.